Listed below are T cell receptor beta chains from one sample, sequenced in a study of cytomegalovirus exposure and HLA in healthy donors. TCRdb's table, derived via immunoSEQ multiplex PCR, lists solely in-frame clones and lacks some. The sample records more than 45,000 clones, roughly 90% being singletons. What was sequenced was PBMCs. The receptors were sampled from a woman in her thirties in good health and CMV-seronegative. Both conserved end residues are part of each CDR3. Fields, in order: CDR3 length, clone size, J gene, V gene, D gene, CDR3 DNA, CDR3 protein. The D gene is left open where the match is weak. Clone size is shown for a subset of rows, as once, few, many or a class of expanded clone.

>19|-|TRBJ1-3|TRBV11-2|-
TGTGCCAGCAGCCGCTTAGGGGTCGACGGTTTGAGCTCTGGAAACACCATATATTTT
CASSRLGVDGLSSGNTIYF
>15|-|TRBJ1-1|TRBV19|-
TGTGCCAGTACGAAGGACATCTACATGAACACTGAAGCTTTCTTT
CASTKDIYMNTEAFF
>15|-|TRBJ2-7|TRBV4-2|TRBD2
TGTGCCAGCAGCCAAGAAGACGGGACTAGCTACGAGCAGTACTTC
CASSQEDGTSYEQYF
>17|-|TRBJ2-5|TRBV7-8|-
TGTGCCAGCAGCTTAGAAACTCAAGCCCTTAATCAAGAGACCCAGTACTTC
CASSLETQALNQETQYF
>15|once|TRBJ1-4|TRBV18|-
TGTGCCAGCTCCCCAACGACAGACACTAATGAAAAACTGTTTTTT
CASSPTTDTNEKLFF
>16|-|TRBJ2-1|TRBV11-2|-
TGTGCCAGCAGCCTTAATCCAGGACTACCCTACAATGAGCAGTTCTTC
CASSLNPGLPYNEQFF
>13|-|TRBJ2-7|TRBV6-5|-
TGTGCCAGCAGTTACAACTACCCCTACGAGCAGTACTTC
CASSYNYPYEQYF
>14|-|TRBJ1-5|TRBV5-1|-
TGCGCCAGCAGCTTGGGGACAGAGAATCAGCCCCAGCATTTT
CASSLGTENQPQHF
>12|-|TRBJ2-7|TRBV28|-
TGTGCCAGCAGTTCGGGAGACTACGAGCAGTACTTC
CASSSGDYEQYF
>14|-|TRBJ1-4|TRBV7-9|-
TGTGCCAGCAGTTTCCCAACAGGGACTGAAAAACTGTTTTTT
CASSFPTGTEKLFF
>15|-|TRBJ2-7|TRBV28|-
TGTGCCAGCAGTTACATCTCGATCACAGGGAACGAGCAGTACTTC
CASSYISITGNEQYF
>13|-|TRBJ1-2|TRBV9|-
TGTGCCAGCAGCTCGTGGACAGCCAATGGCTACACCTTC
CASSSWTANGYTF
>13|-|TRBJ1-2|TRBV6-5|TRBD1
TGTGCCAGCAGGGACAGGGGGCGAGATGGCTACACCTTC
CASRDRGRDGYTF
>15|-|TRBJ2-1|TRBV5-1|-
TGCGCCAGCAGAGGTGGGGCAGGCTCGATGGATGAGCAGTTCTTC
CASRGGAGSMDEQFF
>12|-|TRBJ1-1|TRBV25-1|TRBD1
TGTGCCAGCAGTGCCGGGACAGCGGAAGCTTTCTTT
CASSAGTAEAFF
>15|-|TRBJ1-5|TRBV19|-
TGTGCCAGTAGTTGGGTGGGCAATAGCAATCAGCCCCAGCATTTT
CASSWVGNSNQPQHF
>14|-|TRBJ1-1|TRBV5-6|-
TGTGCCAGCAGCGCGGGACGGCTGAACACTGAAGCTTTCTTT
CASSAGRLNTEAFF
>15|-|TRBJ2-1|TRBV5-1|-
TGCGCCAGCAGCTTGGCCCGCGGGACCCACAATGAGCAGTTCTTC
CASSLARGTHNEQFF
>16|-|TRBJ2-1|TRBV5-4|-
TGTGCCAGCAGCTTGGCGCCAGCACGGGCCTACAATGAGCAGTTCTTC
CASSLAPARAYNEQFF
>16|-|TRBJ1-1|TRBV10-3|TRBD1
TGTGCCATCACTAAATGGGACAGAGATGGAAAAGTGGAAGCTTTCTTT
CAITKWDRDGKVEAFF
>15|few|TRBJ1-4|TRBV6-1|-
TGTGCCAGCAGCGTTCAATCCGGTGCTAATGAAAAACTGTTTTTT
CASSVQSGANEKLFF
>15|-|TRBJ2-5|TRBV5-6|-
TGTGCCAGCAGTACCCACCCCCGGTACCAAGAGACCCAGTACTTC
CASSTHPRYQETQYF
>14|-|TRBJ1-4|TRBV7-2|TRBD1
TGTGCCAGCAGCTTCCAGGGGGCCGCTGAAAAACTGTTTTTT
CASSFQGAAEKLFF
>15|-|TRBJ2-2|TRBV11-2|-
TGTGCCAGCAGCTTAGTTGTGGGGCGGACCGGGGAGCTGTTTTTT
CASSLVVGRTGELFF
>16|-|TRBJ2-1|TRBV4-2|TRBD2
TGTGCCAGCAGCCCTGCTAGCGGGAGGAGCTACAATGAGCAGTTCTTC
CASSPASGRSYNEQFF
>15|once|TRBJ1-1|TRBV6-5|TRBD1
TGTGCCAGCAGTTCCCACCACAGGGGGAACACTGAAGCTTTCTTT
CASSSHHRGNTEAFF
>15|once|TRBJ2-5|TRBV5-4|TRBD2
TGTGCCAGCAGCCAGGGACTAGCGGGAGGTCTGACCCAGTACTTC
CASSQGLAGGLTQYF
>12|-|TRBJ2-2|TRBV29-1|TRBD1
TGCAGCGCGCCGACAGGGGCCGGGGAGCTGTTTTTT
CSAPTGAGELFF
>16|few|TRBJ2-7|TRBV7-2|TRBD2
TGTGCCAGCAGCTATGGGACTAGCGGGGGAGGGTACGAGCAGTACTTC
CASSYGTSGGGYEQYF
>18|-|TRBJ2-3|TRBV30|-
TGTGCCTGGAGTCCTCTACCTGGGGCGGGACCTAGCACAGATACGCAGTATTTT
CAWSPLPGAGPSTDTQYF
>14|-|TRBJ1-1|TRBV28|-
TGTGCCAGCAATGGAGGGGCCCTGAACACTGAAGCTTTCTTT
CASNGGALNTEAFF
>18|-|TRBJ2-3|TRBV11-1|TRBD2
TGTGCCAGCAGCTCCCGTGGGGTGGCTAGCGGGTTGAGAAATACGCAGTATTTT
CASSSRGVASGLRNTQYF
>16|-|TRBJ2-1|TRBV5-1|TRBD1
TGCGCCAGCAGCTTCCCTGGGACAGAAGCCTACAATGAGCAGTTCTTC
CASSFPGTEAYNEQFF
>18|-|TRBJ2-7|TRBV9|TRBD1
TGTGCCAGCAGCCCGGGGACAGGGGGGTTTAGCCCCGCCTACGAGCAGTACTTC
CASSPGTGGFSPAYEQYF
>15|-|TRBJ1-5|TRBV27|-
TGTGCCAGCAGTTTATTAGGGGCCGGCAATCAGCCCCAGCATTTT
CASSLLGAGNQPQHF
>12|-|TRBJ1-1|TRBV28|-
TGTGCCAGCAGGTCTAAGAACACTGAAGCTTTCTTT
CASRSKNTEAFF
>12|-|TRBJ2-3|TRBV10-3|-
TGTGCCATCAGTCTTGGCACAGATACGCAGTATTTT
CAISLGTDTQYF
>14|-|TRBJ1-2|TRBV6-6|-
TGTGCCAGCAGTGGGGGGGGATCTGGGGATGGCTACACCTTC
CASSGGGSGDGYTF
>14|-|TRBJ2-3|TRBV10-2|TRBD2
TGCGCCAGCAGGAACGTAAGCGGGAGTAGTACGCAGTATTTT
CASRNVSGSSTQYF
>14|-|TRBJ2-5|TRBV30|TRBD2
TGTGCCTGGAGTGGGCTAGCGGGCGGGGAGACCCAGTACTTC
CAWSGLAGGETQYF
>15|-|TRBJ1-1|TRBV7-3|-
TGTGCCAGCAGCTTAACGGGAGGGGCTAACACTGAAGCTTTCTTT
CASSLTGGANTEAFF
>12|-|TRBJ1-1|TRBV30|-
TGTGCCTGGACTAGGACAGCCCCTGAAGCTTTCTTT
CAWTRTAPEAFF
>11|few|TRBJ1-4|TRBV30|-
TGTGCCTGGAGTTTGGAGGAAAAACTGTTTTTT
CAWSLEEKLFF
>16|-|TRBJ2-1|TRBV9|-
TGTGCCAGCAGCTCCCGGGATCAGCGGCCCTACAATGAGCAGTTCTTC
CASSSRDQRPYNEQFF